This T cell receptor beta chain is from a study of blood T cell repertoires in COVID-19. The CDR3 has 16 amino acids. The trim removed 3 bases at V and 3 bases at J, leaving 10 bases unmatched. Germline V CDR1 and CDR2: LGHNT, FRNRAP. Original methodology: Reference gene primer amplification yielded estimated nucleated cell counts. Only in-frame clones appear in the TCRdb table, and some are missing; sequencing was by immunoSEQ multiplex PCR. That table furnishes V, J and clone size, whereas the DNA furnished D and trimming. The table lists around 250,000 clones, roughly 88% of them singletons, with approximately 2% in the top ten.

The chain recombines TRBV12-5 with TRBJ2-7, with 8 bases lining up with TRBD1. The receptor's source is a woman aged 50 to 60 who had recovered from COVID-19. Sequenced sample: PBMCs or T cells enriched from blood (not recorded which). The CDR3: CASGFPRTGKDYEQYF. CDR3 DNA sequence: TGTGCTAGTGGTTTTCCGCGGACAGGGAAGGACTACGAGCAGTACTTC.